What follows are 20 T cell receptor beta chains derived from one specimen sequenced in a study of identical twins. One entry per CDR3 protein results from TCRdb running MiXCR on the 5' RACE reads. This sample has approximately 260,000 distinct CDR3 sequences, with roughly 8.7% found just once. These data also formed part of another study, on yellow fever vaccine responses in identical twins.

Input material: CD8+ T cells sorted from blood. The source is a woman between 18 and 30 years old in good health.

There are many counts of this clonotype. The genes are TRBV5-1 and TRBJ2-1; D is ambiguous. The CDR3 covers 12 residues. Trimming left V 0 bases short and J 7 bases short, with 5 bases between. Germline V gene sequence: CDR1 SGHRS, CDR2 YFSETQ. The CDR3 loop reads CASSLEYNEQFF. DNA of the CDR3: TGCGCCAGCAGCTTGGAATATAATGAGCAGTTCTTC.

V is TRBV4-1 and J is TRBJ2-1; 14 nucleotides match TRBD2. Unmatched junction bases numbered 5, after V lost 3 bases and J lost 7 bases. Germline loops: CDR1 MGHRA, CDR2 YSYEKL. The CDR3 spans 16 residues. CDR3 loop: CASSQVTSGRANEQFF. The CDR3 DNA follows: TGCGCCAGCAGCCAGGTGACTAGCGGGAGGGCGAATGAGCAGTTCTTC.

This clonotype was seen at least ten times. The chain combines TRBV5-6 with TRBJ2-1; TRBD1 is a possible D gene (5 bases). V lost 5 bases, J lost 0 bases, and 9 bases lay in between. Germline V gives CDR1 SGHDT, CDR2 YYEEEE. There are 14 residues in the CDR3. The CDR3 region is CASSPGNSYNEQFF. The DNA for the CDR3 is TGTGCCAGCAGTCCAGGGAACTCCTACAATGAGCAGTTCTTC.

This sequence joins TRBV27 and TRBJ1-1; 8 nucleotides agree with TRBD1. The CDR3 has 14 residues. CDR1 and CDR2 from the germline V gene are MNHEY and SMNVEV (reference sequence). J was trimmed by 11 bases and V by 5 bases; bases with no gene match: 13. Written as DNA, the CDR3 is TGTGCCAGCAGTAAGGAGCCGGGCAGGGGGCGGGCTTTCTTT. Amino acid sequence: CASSKEPGRGRAFF.

There are a few counts of this clonotype. The chain employs TRBV14 and TRBJ2-7; 8 nucleotides line up with TRBD2. The CDR3 is 15 residues long. The germline CDR1 and CDR2 sequences are SGHDN and FVKESK. The J segment lost 5 bases and the V segment lost 0 bases, leaving 6 bases of the junction unmatched. The CDR3 loop is CASSQDSGGFNEQYF. The CDR3 region has the DNA TGTGCCAGCAGCCAAGACTCGGGAGGGTTCAACGAGCAGTACTTC.

This clonotype was recorded a few times. This rearrangement joins TRBV7-8 to TRBJ2-7; 7 nucleotides agree with TRBD2. The CDR3 is made up of 15 amino acids. Germline-derived CDR1 and CDR2 are SGHVS and FQNEAQ. V was pared by 1 base and J by 2 bases, with 5 bases of the junction left unmatched. The CDR3 loop is CASSLGAGDPYEQYF. The CDR3 region has the DNA TGTGCCAGCAGCTTAGGGGCGGGGGATCCCTACGAGCAGTACTTC. The full variable domain, completed using reference TRBV7-8 and TRBJ2-7, is GAGVSQSPRYKVAKRGQDVALRCDPISGHVSLFWYQQALGQGPEFLTYFQNEAQLDKSGLPSDRFFAERPEGSVSTLKIQRTQQEDSAVYLCASSLGAGDPYEQYFGPGTRLTVT.

There are many counts of this clonotype. The V call is TRBV12-3 or TRBV12-4, the J call TRBJ2-3; D not certain. V was trimmed by 3 bases and J by 6 bases, leaving 7 bases between them. The CDR3 consists of 12 residues. The CDR3 is CASSFGSDTQYF. The CDR3 DNA reads as TGTGCCAGCAGTTTTGGTTCCGATACGCAGTATTTT.

The rearrangement uses TRBV2 and TRBJ2-7; 8 positions match TRBD2. In germline, CDR1 is SNHLY, CDR2 FYNNEI. V lost 5 bases to trimming and J lost 2 bases; unmatched junction nucleotides: 14. CDR3 length: 17 amino acids. The CDR3: CASSYQPHQRETYEQYF. Here the CDR3 DNA reads TGTGCCAGCAGTTACCAACCGCATCAGCGGGAGACCTACGAGCAGTACTTC.

V usage is TRBV24-1 and J usage is TRBJ2-1, with 7 positions matching TRBD1. The CDR3 length is 17 residues. The J segment lost 7 bases and the V segment lost 4 bases, leaving 15 bases of the junction unmatched. In germline, CDR1 is KGHDR, CDR2 SFDVKD. The CDR3 DNA sequence: TGTGCCACCAGTGACCCAATAAGACAGGGTGGAAGTAATGAGCAGTTCTTC. Translated: CATSDPIRQGGSNEQFF.

This clonotype occurred many times. J is TRBJ2-1 and V is TRBV12-3 or TRBV12-4; 7 nucleotides agree with TRBD2. CDR3 length: 13 amino acids. The ends lost 7 bases at V and 7 bases at J; junction bases unmatched: 7. The CDR3 DNA is TGTGCCAGCAACCCGGGACTATCAAATGAGCAGTTCTTC. Protein: CASNPGLSNEQFF.

This clonotype was detected a few times. The V gene is TRBV3-1, the J gene TRBJ2-3, with 8 bases matching TRBD2. V shed 3 bases, J shed 1 base, and the junction held 3 bases outside the gene matches. This CDR3 contains 15 residues. Germline V gene data show CDR1 as LGHDT and CDR2 as YNNKEL (reference sequence). Here the CDR3 reads CASSHSTSGTDTQYF. In DNA form, the CDR3 reads TGTGCCAGCAGCCACTCGACTAGCGGCACAGATACGCAGTATTTT.

This clonotype came up many times. This chain uses TRBV27 with TRBJ2-3, with TRBD2 as a possible D gene (6 bases). The CDR3 runs to 18 residues. From germline, CDR1 is MNHEY and CDR2 SMNVEV (reference sequence). Trimming left V 2 bases short and J 1 base short, with 19 bases between. This CDR3 reads CASSLPPLPGERTDTQYF. CDR3 sequence (DNA): TGTGCCAGCAGTTTACCCCCATTACCGGGGGAGCGCACAGATACGCAGTATTTT.

The chain links TRBV20-1 to TRBJ1-5; 7 bases agree with TRBD1. Germline CDR1 and CDR2: DFQATT and SNEGSKA (reference sequence). V dropped 0 bases and J dropped 4; count of bases not matched to a gene: 12. CDR3 length equals 17 residues. CDR3 DNA sequence: TGCAGTGCTAGAGATTTTTTAACAGGGGCAGGGAATCAGCCCCAGCATTTT. Its translation is CSARDFLTGAGNQPQHF.

This clonotype appeared many times. The chain combines TRBV4-3 with TRBJ2-1; 7 bases agree with TRBD2. V dropped 0 bases and J dropped 2; count of bases not matched to a gene: 10. This CDR3 comprises 18 residues. Germline V CDR1 and CDR2: LGHNA, YSLEER. CDR3 sequence: CASSQDSGRDYPYNEQFF. For the CDR3, the DNA is TGCGCCAGCAGCCAAGATTCGGGTAGGGACTACCCCTACAATGAGCAGTTCTTC.

The rearrangement links TRBV30 to TRBJ2-7; TRBD1 matches at 9 bases. The V gene end was trimmed by 5 bases and the J gene end by 7 bases; junction bases not matched to a gene: 6. CDR1 and CDR2 (germline): GTSNPN, SVGIG (reference sequence). This CDR3 contains 12 residues. CDR3 loop: CAWGQGFEEQYF. The CDR3 coding sequence is TGTGCCTGGGGACAGGGGTTCGAGGAGCAGTACTTC.

V and J are TRBV27 and TRBJ2-3; D gene ambiguous. Trimming left V 4 bases short and J 2 bases short, with 10 bases between. The CDR3 totals 14 residues. Germline V gene sequence: CDR1 MNHEY, CDR2 SMNVEV (reference sequence). CDR3 protein: CASSWSQNTDTQYF. Here the CDR3 DNA reads TGTGCCAGCAGTTGGTCACAGAACACAGATACGCAGTATTTT.

The chain couples TRBV29-1 to TRBJ2-5, with 13 bases aligning to TRBD2. The CDR3 totals 17 residues. Germline values: CDR1 SQVTM, CDR2 ANQGSEA. V lost 5 bases and J lost 5; bases outside the gene matches: 14. In DNA form, the CDR3 reads TGCAGCGTTTATGGGCTTACTAGCGGGGGGGCCGCGGAGACCCAGTACTTC. As protein: CSVYGLTSGGAAETQYF.

This clonotype was found a few times. The rearrangement uses TRBV10-3 and TRBJ2-1; 7 positions match TRBD2. V dropped 4 bases and J dropped 6; count of bases not matched to a gene: 12. The germline V gene has CDR1 ENHRY and CDR2 SYGVKD. The CDR3 extends over 16 amino acids. The CDR3, as DNA: TGTGCCATCAGTGGGGTCGGTCTAGCGGCCATCAATGAGCAGTTCTTC. Translating it yields CAISGVGLAAINEQFF.

This clonotype was observed a few times. V and J are TRBV28 and TRBJ2-1; no definite D call. Germline CDR1 MDHEN, CDR2 SYDVKM. Trimming removed 6 bases from V and 4 bases from J, with 16 bases in between. The CDR3 extends over 15 amino acids. The CDR3 bases are TGTGCCAGCAGAGAAAACTCAGCCTTATACAATGAGCAGTTCTTC. Translation gives CASRENSALYNEQFF.

This clonotype was observed a handful of times. The chain recombines TRBV6-1 with TRBJ2-5, with 8 nucleotides matching TRBD2. This CDR3 spans 15 amino acids. Germline CDR1 is MNHNS and CDR2 is SASEGT. Trimming at V came to 6 bases and at J to 1 base, leaving 7 bases not matched to a gene. As DNA, the CDR3 is TGTGCCAGCAGAGGTCCGGGAGGGTTCCAAGAGACCCAGTACTTC. Encoded protein: CASRGPGGFQETQYF.